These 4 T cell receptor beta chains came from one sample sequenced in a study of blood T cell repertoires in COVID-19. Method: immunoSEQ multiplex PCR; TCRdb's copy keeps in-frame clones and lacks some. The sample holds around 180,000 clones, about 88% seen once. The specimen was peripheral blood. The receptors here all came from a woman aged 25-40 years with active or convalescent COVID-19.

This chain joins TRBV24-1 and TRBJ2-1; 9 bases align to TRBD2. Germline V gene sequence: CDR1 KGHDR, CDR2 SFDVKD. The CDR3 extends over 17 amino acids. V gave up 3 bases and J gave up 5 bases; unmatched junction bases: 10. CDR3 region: CATSDDGASGKHNEQFF. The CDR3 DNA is TGTGCCACCAGTGATGATGGGGCTAGCGGGAAACACAATGAGCAGTTCTTC.

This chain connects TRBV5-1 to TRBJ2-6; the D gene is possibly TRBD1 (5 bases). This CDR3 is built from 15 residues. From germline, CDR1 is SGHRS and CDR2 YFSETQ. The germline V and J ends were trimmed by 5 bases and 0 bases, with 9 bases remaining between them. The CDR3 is CASRRQPSGANVLTF. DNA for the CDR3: TGCGCCAGCAGGCGACAGCCCTCTGGGGCCAACGTCCTGACTTTC.

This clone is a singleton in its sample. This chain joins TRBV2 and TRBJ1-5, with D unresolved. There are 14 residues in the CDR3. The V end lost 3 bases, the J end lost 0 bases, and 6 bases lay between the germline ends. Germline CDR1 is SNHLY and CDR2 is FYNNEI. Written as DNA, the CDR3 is TGTGCCAGCAGTGACGTCTATAGCAATCAGCCCCAGCATTTT. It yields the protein CASSDVYSNQPQHF.

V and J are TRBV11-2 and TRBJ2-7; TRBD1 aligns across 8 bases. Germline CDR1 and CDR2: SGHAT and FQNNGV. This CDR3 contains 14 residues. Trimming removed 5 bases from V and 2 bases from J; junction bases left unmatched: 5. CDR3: CASSPDRETYEQYF. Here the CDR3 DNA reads TGTGCCAGCAGCCCGGACAGGGAGACCTACGAGCAGTACTTC.